In this sample, the clone carrying this T cell receptor beta chain turned up a few times. Its antigen is as yet unknown. The record originates from a study of cytomegalovirus exposure and HLA in healthy donors. Background on the study: Among the approximately 430 donors who were genotyped, about 86% fell in the genetic ancestry cluster that is associated with self-reported Caucasian donors. General study results and limits: Per a prior analysis, the majority of TCR beta V segments were productive roughly 87% or roughly 30% of the time. In vitro testing confirmed three CMV-associated chains as specific for CMV antigens. An observed cluster of highly shared sequence variants was recorded as a likely sequencing artifact.

Vbeta (60) and Jbeta (13) primers were used in the PCR. Assay: immunoSEQ multiplex PCR; the TCRdb copy retains only in-frame clones and omits some. The sample yields roughly 51,000 clones, about four fifths seen once. The germline CDR1 and CDR2 sequences are MGHRA and YSYEKL. CDR3 size: 16 residues. Trimming removed 4 bases at V and 1 base at J, with 14 bases between. This chain joins TRBV4-1 and TRBJ1-5; D gene ambiguous. The material sequenced was PBMCs. The TCR was taken from a boy aged 5 to 17 in good health and CMV-seropositive. CDR3 coding DNA: TGCGCCAGCAGCCCGAGAGAACGAGGGAGCAATCAGCCCCAGCATTTT. Its protein is CASSPRERGSNQPQHF.